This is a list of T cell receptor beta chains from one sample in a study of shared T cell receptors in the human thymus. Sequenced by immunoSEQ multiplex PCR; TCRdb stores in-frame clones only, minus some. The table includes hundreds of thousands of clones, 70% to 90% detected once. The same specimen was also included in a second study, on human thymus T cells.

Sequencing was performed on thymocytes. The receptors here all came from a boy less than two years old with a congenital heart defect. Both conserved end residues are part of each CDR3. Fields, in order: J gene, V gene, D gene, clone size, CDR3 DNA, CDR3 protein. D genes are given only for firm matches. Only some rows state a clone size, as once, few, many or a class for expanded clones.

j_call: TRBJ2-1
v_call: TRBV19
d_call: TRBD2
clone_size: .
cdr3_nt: TGTGCCAGTACCCTCCACGGGACTAGCGTATTACTAAGGGCTTACAATGAGCAGTTCTTC
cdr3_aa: CASTLHGTSVLLRAYNEQFF

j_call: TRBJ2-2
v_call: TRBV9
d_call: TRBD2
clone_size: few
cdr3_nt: TGTGCCAGCAGCGTAAGTCCGACTAGCGGGACCGGGGAGCTGTTTTTT
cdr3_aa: CASSVSPTSGTGELFF

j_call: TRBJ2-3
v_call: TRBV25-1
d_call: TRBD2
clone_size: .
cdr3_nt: TGTGCCAGTGGGGCCGGGGGGAGCACAGATACGCAGTATTTT
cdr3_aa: CASGAGGSTDTQYF

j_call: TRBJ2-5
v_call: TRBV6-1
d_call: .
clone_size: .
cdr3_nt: TGTGCCAGCAGTGTTGTTGCGGCGACGTACCAAGAGACCCAGTACTTC
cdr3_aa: CASSVVAATYQETQYF

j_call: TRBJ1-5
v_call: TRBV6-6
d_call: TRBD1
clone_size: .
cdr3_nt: TGTGCCAGCAGTAGGGGACAGCCGATCCAGCCCCAGCATTTT
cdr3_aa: CASSRGQPIQPQHF

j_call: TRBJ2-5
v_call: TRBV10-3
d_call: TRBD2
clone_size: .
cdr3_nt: TGTGCCATCAGTGGCCGGACTAGCGGGAAAGAGACCCAGTACTTC
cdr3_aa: CAISGRTSGKETQYF

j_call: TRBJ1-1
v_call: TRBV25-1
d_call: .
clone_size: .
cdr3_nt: TGTGCCAGCAGTGGATCAGGGGCCTTAAGATCGTCTGAAGCTTTCTTT
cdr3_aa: CASSGSGALRSSEAFF

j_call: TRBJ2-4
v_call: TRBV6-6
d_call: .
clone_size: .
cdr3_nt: TGTGCCAGCAGAAAGGAGGGCCTGAGAAACATTCAGTACTTC
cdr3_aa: CASRKEGLRNIQYF

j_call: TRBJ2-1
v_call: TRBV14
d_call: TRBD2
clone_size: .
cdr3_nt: TGTGCCAGCAGCCTACTAGCGGGATCCTACAATGAGCAGTTCTTC
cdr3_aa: CASSLLAGSYNEQFF

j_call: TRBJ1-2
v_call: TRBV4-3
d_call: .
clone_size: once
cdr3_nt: TGCGCCAGCAGCCAAGAGAAAGGTTTCGGGGGAATAGATGGCTACACCTTC
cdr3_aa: CASSQEKGFGGIDGYTF

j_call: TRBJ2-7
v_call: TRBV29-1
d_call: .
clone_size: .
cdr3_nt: TGCAGCGTTGGTAAGGCTGGAGTTTCCTACGAGCAGTACTTC
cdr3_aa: CSVGKAGVSYEQYF

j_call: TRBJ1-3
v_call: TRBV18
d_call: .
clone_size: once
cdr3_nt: TGTGCCAGCTCACCACCGGGAGCCTCTGGAAACACCATATATTTT
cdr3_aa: CASSPPGASGNTIYF

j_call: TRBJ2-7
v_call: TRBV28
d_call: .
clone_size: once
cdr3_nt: TGTGCCAGCAGTTTCAGGTGGACCTACGAGCAGTACTTC
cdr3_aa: CASSFRWTYEQYF

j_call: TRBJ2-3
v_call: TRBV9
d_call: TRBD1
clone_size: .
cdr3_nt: TGTGCCAGCAGCTTACTGCCGGACAGGGGAAAGGGGCAGTATACGCAGTATTTT
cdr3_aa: CASSLLPDRGKGQYTQYF

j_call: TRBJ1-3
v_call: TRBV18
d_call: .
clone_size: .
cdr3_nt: TGTGCCAGCTCTCCGGGTCTGGAGACGGGAAACACCATATATTTT
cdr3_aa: CASSPGLETGNTIYF

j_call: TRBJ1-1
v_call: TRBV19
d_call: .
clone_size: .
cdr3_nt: TGTGCCAGTAGTATAGAGGACAGCCTCACTGAAGCTTTCTTT
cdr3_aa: CASSIEDSLTEAFF

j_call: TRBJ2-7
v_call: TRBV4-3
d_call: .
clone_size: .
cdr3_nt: TGCGCCAGCAGCCCACGACGGGGGGCCAGCTCCTACGAGCAGTACTTC
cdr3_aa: CASSPRRGASSYEQYF

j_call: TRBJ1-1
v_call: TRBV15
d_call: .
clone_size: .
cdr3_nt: TGTGCCACCAGCAGAGATGCGAGGGAGGGGGGCACTGAAGCTTTCTTT
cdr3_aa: CATSRDAREGGTEAFF

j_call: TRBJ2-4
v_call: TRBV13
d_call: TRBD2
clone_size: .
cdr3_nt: TGTGCCAGCAGTCCTCCCATTAGCGGGAGTATAAACATTCAGTACTTC
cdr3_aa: CASSPPISGSINIQYF

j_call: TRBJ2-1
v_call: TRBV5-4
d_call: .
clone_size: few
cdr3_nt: TGTGCCAGCAGCTTGGTCCGGGATGACGGTGAGCAGTTCTTC
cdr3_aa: CASSLVRDDGEQFF